The 12 T cell receptor beta chains in this list originate from one sample, sequenced in a study of cytomegalovirus exposure and HLA in healthy donors. PCR used 60 Vbeta primers and 13 Jbeta primers. The protocol was immunoSEQ multiplex PCR, while the TCRdb copy is restricted to in-frame clones and leaves out a portion. The sample holds more than 200,000 clones. Input material: PBMCs. The receptor source for this set is a young woman in good health and CMV-seropositive.

The chain's CDR3 is CASRTGGADTQYF. As DNA, the CDR3 is TGTGCCAGCAGGACAGGTGGGGCAGATACGCAGTATTTT. The chain recombines TRBV6-6 with TRBJ2-3; D possibly corresponds to TRBD1 (6 bases). The CDR3 spans 13 residues. From germline, CDR1 is MNHNY and CDR2 SVGAGI (reference sequence). V shed 6 bases and J shed 4 bases, with 11 bases lying between them.

The J gene is TRBJ2-5, the V gene TRBV6-6, with 9 bases matching TRBD1. V trimming: 5 bases; J trimming: 3 bases; junction bases outside the gene matches: 4. Germline V lookup: CDR1 MNHNY, CDR2 SVGAGI (reference sequence). CDR3 size: 14 residues. CDR3 nucleotide sequence: TGTGCCAGCAGTACCCGGACAGGGGAAGAGACCCAGTACTTC. Residues: CASSTRTGEETQYF.

This chain links TRBV7-9 with TRBJ2-7; D possibly corresponds to TRBD2 (6 bases). Germline values: CDR1 SEHNR, CDR2 FQNEAQ (reference sequence). The CDR3 runs 17 residues. V shed 2 bases and J shed 6 bases, with 23 bases lying between them. DNA for the CDR3: TGTGCCAGCAGCTTACTGGCAGTCCGCAGGGAGGTGGGCGAGCAGTACTTC. It specifies CASSLLAVRREVGEQYF.

The genes are TRBV30 and TRBJ2-1, with D uncertain. The CDR3 totals 13 residues. Looked up from germline, CDR1 is GTSNPN and CDR2 is SVGIG (reference sequence). Deletions cut 2 bases from V and 4 bases from J, with 9 bases between. The CDR3 here is CAWSWAAYNEQFF. In DNA form, the CDR3 reads TGTGCCTGGAGTTGGGCAGCTTACAATGAGCAGTTCTTC.

The chain carries TRBV7-2 and TRBJ2-5; no firm D call. Per the germline V gene, CDR1 is SGHTA and CDR2 is FQGNSA. This CDR3 spans 11 amino acids. The V and J ends lost 5 bases and 4 bases respectively, with 5 bases between them. CDR3 protein: CASSRIETQYF. The CDR3 DNA reads TGTGCCAGCAGCCGTATAGAGACCCAGTACTTC.

The chain is built from TRBV19 and TRBJ1-6; 9 bases line up with TRBD1. V shed 3 bases and J 5 bases; nucleotides not matched to a gene: 2. CDR1 and CDR2 (germline): LNHDA, SQIVND (reference sequence). The CDR3 sequence is 15 residues long. CDR3: CASSIGTGHNSPLHF. The CDR3 bases are TGTGCCAGTAGTATCGGGACAGGGCATAATTCACCCCTCCACTTT.

This chain joins TRBV29-1 and TRBJ1-2; 9 bases fit TRBD1. Germline trimming cut 4 bases from V and 2 bases from J; bases unmatched to any gene: 8. Germline values: CDR1 SQVTM, CDR2 ANQGSEA. The length of the CDR3 is 15 residues. The chain's CDR3 is CSVVQGGTGNYGYTF. CDR3 nucleotide sequence: TGCAGCGTTGTTCAAGGCGGGACAGGGAACTATGGCTACACCTTC.

The J gene is TRBJ2-5, the V gene TRBV10-3, with TRBD2 matching over 11 bases. The CDR3 length is 14 residues. The V gene end was trimmed by 5 bases and the J gene end by 2 bases; junction bases not matched to a gene: 1. CDR1 is ENHRY, CDR2 SYGVKD, per germline. This CDR3 reads CAISPSGGQETQYF. The CDR3 DNA follows: TGTGCCATCAGTCCTAGCGGGGGGCAAGAGACCCAGTACTTC.

The chain carries TRBV28 and TRBJ2-2, with D tentatively TRBD2 (6 bases). Germline CDR1 MDHEN, CDR2 SYDVKM. CDR3 length: 15 amino acids. The germline V and J ends were trimmed by 2 bases and 5 bases, with 12 bases remaining between them. CDR3 loop: CASSLARRGTGELFF. The CDR3 DNA reads as TGTGCCAGCAGTTTAGCCCGGAGGGGAACCGGGGAGCTGTTTTTT.

J is TRBJ2-7 and V is TRBV6-5; the D is unclear. Germline lookup yields CDR1 MNHEY and CDR2 SVGAGI. This CDR3 is built from 13 residues. The V end was cut by 5 bases, the J end by 5 bases, with 13 bases between. CDR3 DNA: TGTGCCAGCAGTACCTCGCTCTCTAACGAGCAGTACTTC. This sequence encodes CASSTSLSNEQYF.

V is TRBV10-1 and J is TRBJ2-1, with 11 bases lining up with TRBD2. The CDR3 runs to 15 residues. Germline V gene sequence: CDR1 WNHNN, CDR2 SYGVQD (reference sequence). Trimming cost V 5 bases and J 6 bases; bases outside gene matches: 6. This CDR3 reads CASSNSSGGFNEQFF. The CDR3 coding sequence is TGCGCCAGCAGTAATTCTAGCGGGGGGTTCAATGAGCAGTTCTTC.

The chain uses TRBV10-3 and TRBJ2-1, with 7 bases fitting TRBD2. The CDR3 is 15 amino acids. CDR1 and CDR2 (germline): ENHRY, SYGVKD. Unmatched junction bases numbered 7, after V lost 6 bases and J lost 2 bases. The CDR3: CAIRATGTTYNEQFF. The CDR3 coding sequence is TGTGCCATCAGGGCAACCGGGACTACCTACAATGAGCAGTTCTTC.